This T cell receptor beta chain comes out of a study of beta chain features in type 1 diabetes. Study observations and caveats: The study found moderately but significantly shorter TCRB CDR3s in all four CD4+ subsets of Type 1 diabetes patients. Sequencing from cDNA could over-represent high-TCR-expressing cells.

On this clone itself: Its specificity is unknown.

Expressed TCRB transcripts were sequenced because the entire RNA isolate underwent reverse transcription. Measured with immunoSEQ multiplex PCR; TCRdb has only the in-frame clones, and not every one. The data contain hundreds of thousands of clones, over 13% of them singletons. V shed 5 bases and J shed 5 bases, with 13 bases lying between them. CDR1 is SGDLS, CDR2 YYNGEE, per germline. The CDR3 totals 14 residues. This TCR was recovered from a man younger than 35 with type 1 diabetes. Material for sequencing was naive CD4+ T cells from blood. V is TRBV9 and J is TRBJ2-2; D is ambiguous. The CDR3 loop is CASSSTAFTGELFF. CDR3 in DNA: TGTGCCAGCAGTTCCACAGCGTTTACCGGGGAGCTGTTTTTT.